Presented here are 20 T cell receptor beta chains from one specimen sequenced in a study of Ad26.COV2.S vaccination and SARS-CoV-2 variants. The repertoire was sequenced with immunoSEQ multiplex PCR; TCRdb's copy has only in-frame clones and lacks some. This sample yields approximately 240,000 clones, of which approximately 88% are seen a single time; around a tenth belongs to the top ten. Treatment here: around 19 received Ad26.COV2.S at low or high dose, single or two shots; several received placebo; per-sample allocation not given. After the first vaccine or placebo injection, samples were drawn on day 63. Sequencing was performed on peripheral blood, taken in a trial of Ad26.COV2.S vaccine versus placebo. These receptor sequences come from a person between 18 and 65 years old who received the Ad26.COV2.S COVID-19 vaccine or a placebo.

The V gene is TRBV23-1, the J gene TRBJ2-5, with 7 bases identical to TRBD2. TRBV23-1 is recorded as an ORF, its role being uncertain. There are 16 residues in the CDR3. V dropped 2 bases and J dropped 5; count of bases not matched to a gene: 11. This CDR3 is CASSQARWEGVETQYF. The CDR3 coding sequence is TGCGCCAGCAGTCAAGCCAGGTGGGAGGGTGTGGAGACCCAGTACTTC.

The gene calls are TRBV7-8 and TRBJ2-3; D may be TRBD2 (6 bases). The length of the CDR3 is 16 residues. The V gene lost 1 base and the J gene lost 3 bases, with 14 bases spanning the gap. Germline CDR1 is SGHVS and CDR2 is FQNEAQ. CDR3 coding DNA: TGTGCCAGCAGCTTAGATGCGGGGCTGGGGACAGATACGCAGTATTTT. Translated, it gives CASSLDAGLGTDTQYF.

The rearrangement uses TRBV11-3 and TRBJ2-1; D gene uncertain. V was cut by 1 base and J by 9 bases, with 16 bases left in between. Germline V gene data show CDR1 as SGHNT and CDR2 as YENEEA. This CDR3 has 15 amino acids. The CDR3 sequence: CASSLGRFPVSEQFF. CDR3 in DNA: TGTGCCAGCAGCTTAGGACGCTTTCCTGTGAGTGAGCAGTTCTTC.

CDR3 DNA: TGTGCCAGCAGCTTAATGGCGGTAGCCGGGGCCGGGGAGCTGTTTTTT. Its translation: CASSLMAVAGAGELFF. The chain combines TRBV7-3 with TRBJ2-2; tentatively, D is TRBD2 (5 bases). The germline V gene encodes CDR1 SGHTA and CDR2 FQGTGA. The V end lost 1 base, the J end lost 6 bases, and 15 bases lay between the germline ends. CDR3 length equals 16 residues. Combining the CDR3 with reference TRBV7-3 and TRBJ2-2 gives the whole variable domain GAGVSQTPSNKVTEKGKYVELRCDPISGHTALYWYRQSLGQGPEFLIYFQGTGAADDSGLPNDRFFAVRPEGSVSTLKIQRTERGDSAVYLCASSLMAVAGAGELFFGEGSRLTVL.

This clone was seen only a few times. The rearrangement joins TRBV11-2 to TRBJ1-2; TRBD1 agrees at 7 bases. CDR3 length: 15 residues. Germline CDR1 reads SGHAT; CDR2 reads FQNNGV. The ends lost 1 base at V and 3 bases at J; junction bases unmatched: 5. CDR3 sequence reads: CASSLAPGQYYGYTF. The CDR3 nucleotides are TGTGCCAGCAGCTTAGCCCCGGGACAGTACTATGGCTACACCTTC.

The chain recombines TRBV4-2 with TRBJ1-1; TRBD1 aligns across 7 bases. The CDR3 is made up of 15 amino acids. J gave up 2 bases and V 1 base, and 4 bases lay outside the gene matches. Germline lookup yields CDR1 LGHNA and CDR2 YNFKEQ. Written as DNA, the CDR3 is TGTGCCAGCAGCCAAGCGACAGGGTTAAACACTGAAGCTTTCTTT. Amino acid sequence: CASSQATGLNTEAFF.

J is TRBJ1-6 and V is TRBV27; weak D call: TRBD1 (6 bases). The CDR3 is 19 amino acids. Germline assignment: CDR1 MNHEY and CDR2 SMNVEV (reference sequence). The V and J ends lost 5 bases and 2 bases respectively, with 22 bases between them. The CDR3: CASSPRVVLGGTYNSPLHF. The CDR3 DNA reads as TGTGCCAGCAGTCCAAGGGTGGTTCTCGGGGGCACCTATAATTCACCCCTCCACTTT.

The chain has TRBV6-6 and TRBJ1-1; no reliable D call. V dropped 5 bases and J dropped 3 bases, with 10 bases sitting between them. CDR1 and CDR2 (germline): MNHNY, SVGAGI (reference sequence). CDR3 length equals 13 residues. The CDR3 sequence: CASSPRSYTEAFF. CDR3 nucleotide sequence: TGTGCCAGCAGTCCCCGATCCTACACTGAAGCTTTCTTT.

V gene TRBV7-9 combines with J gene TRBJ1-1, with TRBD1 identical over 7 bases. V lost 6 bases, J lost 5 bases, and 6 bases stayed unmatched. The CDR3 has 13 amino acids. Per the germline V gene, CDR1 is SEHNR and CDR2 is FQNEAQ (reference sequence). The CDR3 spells CASSYQGGTEAFF. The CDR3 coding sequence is TGTGCCAGCAGTTATCAGGGGGGGACTGAAGCTTTCTTT. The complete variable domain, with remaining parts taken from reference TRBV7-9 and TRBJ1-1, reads DTGVSQNPRHKITKRGQNVTFRCDPISEHNRLYWYRQTLGQGPEFLTYFQNEAQLEKSRLLSDRFSAERPKGSFSTLEIQRTEQGDSAMYLCASSYQGGTEAFFGQGTRLTVV.

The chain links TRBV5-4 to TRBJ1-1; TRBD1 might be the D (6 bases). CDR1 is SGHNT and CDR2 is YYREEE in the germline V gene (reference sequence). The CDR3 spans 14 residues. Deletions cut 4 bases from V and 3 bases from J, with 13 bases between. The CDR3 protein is CASSLGARDTEAFF. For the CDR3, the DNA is TGTGCCAGCAGCCTGGGGGCGAGGGACACTGAAGCTTTCTTT.

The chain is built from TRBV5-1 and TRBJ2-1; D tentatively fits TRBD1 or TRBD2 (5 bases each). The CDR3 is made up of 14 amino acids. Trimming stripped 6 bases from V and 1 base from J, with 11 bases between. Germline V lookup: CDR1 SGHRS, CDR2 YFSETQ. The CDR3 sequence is CASNRGWSYNEQFF. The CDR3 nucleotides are TGCGCCAGCAATCGGGGCTGGTCCTACAATGAGCAGTTCTTC.

In DNA, the CDR3 is TGCAGTGCTAGAGATTACGGGGGCTACACCTTC. Protein product: CSARDYGGYTF. The J gene is TRBJ1-2, the V gene TRBV20-1; D remains unclear. Germline CDR1 and CDR2: DFQATT and SNEGSKA (reference sequence). V was pared by 0 bases and J by 8 bases, with 7 bases between. The CDR3 is 11 amino acids.

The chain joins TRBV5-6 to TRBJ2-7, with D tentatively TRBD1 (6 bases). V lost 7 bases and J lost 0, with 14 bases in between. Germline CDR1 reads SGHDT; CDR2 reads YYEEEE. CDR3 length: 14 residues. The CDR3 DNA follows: TGTGCCAGCTTTTCGGACAGCTCCTCCTACGAGCAGTACTTC. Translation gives CASFSDSSSYEQYF.

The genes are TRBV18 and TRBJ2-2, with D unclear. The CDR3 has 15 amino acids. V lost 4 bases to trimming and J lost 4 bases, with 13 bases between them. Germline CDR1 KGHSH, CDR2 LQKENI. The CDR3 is CASSRPPATTGELFF. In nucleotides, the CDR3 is TGTGCCAGCTCACGGCCCCCAGCGACCACCGGGGAGCTGTTTTTT.

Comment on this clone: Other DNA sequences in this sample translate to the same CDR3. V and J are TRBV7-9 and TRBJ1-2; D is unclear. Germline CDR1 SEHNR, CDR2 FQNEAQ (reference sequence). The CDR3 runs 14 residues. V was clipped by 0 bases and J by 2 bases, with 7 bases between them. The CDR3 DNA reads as TGTGCCAGCAGCTTAGCGGCGGGAAACTATGGCTACACCTTC. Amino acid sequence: CASSLAAGNYGYTF.

The CDR3: CASSTLGDQPQHF. The CDR3 nucleotides read TGTGCCAGCAGTACCCTCGGGGATCAGCCCCAGCATTTT. The gene calls are TRBV6-5 and TRBJ1-5; D is unclear. The germline gives CDR1 MNHEY, CDR2 SVGAGI. V gave up 5 bases and J gave up 5 bases, with 10 bases separating them. This CDR3 is built from 13 residues.

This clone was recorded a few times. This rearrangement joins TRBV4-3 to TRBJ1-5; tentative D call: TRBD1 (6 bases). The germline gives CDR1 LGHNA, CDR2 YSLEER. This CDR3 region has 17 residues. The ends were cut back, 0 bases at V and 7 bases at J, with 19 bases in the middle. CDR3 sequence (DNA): TGCGCCAGCAGCCAAGATCTAACAGGGAGTGTAAGGCAGCCCCAGCATTTT. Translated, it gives CASSQDLTGSVRQPQHF.

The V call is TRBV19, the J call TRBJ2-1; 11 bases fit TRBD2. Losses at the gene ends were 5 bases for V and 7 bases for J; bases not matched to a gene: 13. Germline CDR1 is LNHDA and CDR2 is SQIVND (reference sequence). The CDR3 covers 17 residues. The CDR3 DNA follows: TGTGCCAGTAGTTTCCGGATGACTAGCGGGAATTTAAATGAGCAGTTCTTC. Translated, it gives CASSFRMTSGNLNEQFF.

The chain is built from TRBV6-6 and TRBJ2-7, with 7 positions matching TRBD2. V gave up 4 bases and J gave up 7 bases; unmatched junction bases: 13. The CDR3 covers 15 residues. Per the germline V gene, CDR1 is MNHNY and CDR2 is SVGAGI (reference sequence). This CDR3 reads CASSSTRGLVGEQYF. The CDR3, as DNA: TGTGCCAGCAGTTCCACCCGAGGACTAGTAGGGGAGCAGTACTTC.

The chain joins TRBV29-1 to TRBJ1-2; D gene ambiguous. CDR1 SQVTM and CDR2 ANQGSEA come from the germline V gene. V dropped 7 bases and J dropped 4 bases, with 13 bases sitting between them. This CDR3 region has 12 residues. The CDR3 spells CSAQEDAYGYTF. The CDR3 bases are TGCAGCGCCCAGGAAGACGCCTATGGCTACACCTTC.